This T cell receptor beta chain was sequenced for a study of cytomegalovirus exposure and HLA in healthy donors. TCRdb keeps only in-frame clones here, not all; method: immunoSEQ multiplex PCR. Of around 220,000 clones listed, approximately 88% are singletons. Trimming pared 0 bases from V and 4 bases from J, leaving 11 bases between. Germline V gene data show CDR1 as SGDLS and CDR2 as YYNGEE. The CDR3 is 15 residues long. The chain joins TRBV9 to TRBJ1-3, with D perhaps matching TRBD1 (5 bases). The receptor's source is a woman in her 30s in good health and CMV-seropositive. Sequenced input: PBMCs. DNA for the CDR3: TGTGCCAGCAGCGTAGGGGGCGCGGGAGGAAACACCATATATTTT. This gives the protein CASSVGGAGGNTIYF.